The 12 T cell receptor beta chains presented below share a single source sample, sequenced in a study of molecular identifiers for immune sequencing clone quantification. TCRdb independently ran MiXCR on the PCR reads; one entry per CDR3 protein. The sample lists over 100,000 distinct CDR3 sequences, 30% to 45% occurring once. The sample was naive CD8+ T cells from blood, with Jurkat cell RNA spiked in. As to subset: FACS-sorted CD8+CD4-CCR7+CD45RA+ naive T cells. These receptors were taken from a human donor in good health. Some libraries in this study had Jurkat cell RNA spiked in.

This clonotype turned up a few times. The chain employs TRBV20-1 and TRBJ2-7; a possible D gene is TRBD2 (5 bases). The germline CDR1 and CDR2 sequences are DFQATT and SNEGSKA (reference sequence). Trimming stripped 1 base from V and 3 bases from J, with 13 bases between. The CDR3 loop spans 14 amino acids. CDR3 sequence (DNA): TGCAGTGCTAGAGCCGTGGAGGTCCACTACGAGCAGTACTTC. The encoded protein is CSARAVEVHYEQYF.

On this clonotype itself: With a much larger clone just one base away, this may be a read error. V usage is TRBV2 and J usage is TRBJ1-2, with unresolved D. The CDR3 has 11 residues. Trimming removed 8 bases at V and 4 bases at J, with 8 bases between. Germline V CDR1 and CDR2: SNHLY, FYNNEI. The DNA of the CDR3 is TGTGCCAGCCGGGTGGTCTATGGCTACACCTTC. It specifies CASRVVYGYTF.

This clonotype was seen repeatedly, ten times or more. J is TRBJ2-2 and V is TRBV29-1, with D perhaps being TRBD1 or TRBD2 (5 bases each). Germline CDR1 is SQVTM and CDR2 is ANQGSEA. The length of the CDR3 is 13 residues. The V end lost 6 bases, the J end lost 2 bases, and 10 bases lay between the germline ends. This chain's CDR3 is CSVGRRNTGELFF. CDR3 bases: TGCAGCGTGGGACGGCGAAACACCGGGGAGCTGTTTTTT.

The sample holds many counts of this clonotype. The chain carries TRBV29-1 and TRBJ2-5, with 9 bases matching TRBD2. The CDR3 length is 17 residues. Germline values: CDR1 SQVTM, CDR2 ANQGSEA. The trim removed 0 bases at V and 3 bases at J, leaving 11 bases unmatched. CDR3: CSVEDVQGLALKETQYF. The CDR3 bases are TGCAGCGTTGAAGATGTACAGGGACTAGCTCTCAAAGAGACCCAGTACTTC.

V gene TRBV12-3 or TRBV12-4 combines with J gene TRBJ2-3, with TRBD1 matching 7 bases. The CDR3 sequence is 14 residues long. V shed 6 bases, J shed 4 bases, and the junction held 7 bases outside the gene matches. The CDR3 sequence is CASSSGTAPDTQYF. The CDR3 DNA sequence: TGTGCCAGCAGCTCCGGGACAGCCCCAGATACGCAGTATTTT.

The chain is built from TRBV27 and TRBJ2-1; 12 positions agree with TRBD2. Germline V gene data show CDR1 as MNHEY and CDR2 as SMNVEV (reference sequence). This CDR3 region has 16 residues. V was clipped by 3 bases and J by 10 bases; unmatched bases: 10. The DNA of the CDR3 is TGTGCCAGCAGTTTCCCCCTAGCGGGAGGGCCTGGAGAGCAGTTCTTC. Residues: CASSFPLAGGPGEQFF.

Regarding this clonotype: The conserved phenylalanine or tryptophan is not found at the CDR3 terminus, so this likely reflects a read error. This chain uses TRBV6-1 with TRBJ1-6; D is ambiguous. V lost 7 bases to trimming and J lost 7 bases, with 11 bases between them. Germline V gene lookup returns CDR1 MNHNS and CDR2 SASEGT. This CDR3 spans 13 amino acids. CDR3 in amino acids: CASNPIWNSPLHI. CDR3 nucleotides: TGTGCCAGCAATCCTATTTGGAATTCACCCCTCCACATT.

As concerns this clonotype: A read error may be the cause here, since a much bigger clone is one base away. The V and J genes are TRBV2 and TRBJ2-7, with D uncertain. Germline V gene sequence: CDR1 SNHLY, CDR2 FYNNEI. The length of the CDR3 is 12 residues. The CDR3 nucleotides read TGTGCCGGCAGTGATGAGGAGTACGAGCAGTACTTC. Translating it yields CAGSDEEYEQYF.

A few counts support this clonotype. One end of the junction is discordant with germline, which a read error may explain. The rearrangement links TRBV28 to TRBJ2-7; D gene uncertain. This CDR3 has 11 amino acids. The germline gives CDR1 MDHEN, CDR2 SYDVKM. The CDR3 spells CVSRTIGEQYF. CDR3 sequence (DNA): TGTGTCAGCAGGACCATAGGCGAGCAGTACTTC.

This clonotype was seen many times. At one end the junction does not follow the germline gene, possibly because of a read error. The chain is built from TRBV20-1 and TRBJ1-5, with 8 bases matching TRBD1. CDR3 length: 15 residues. Looked up from germline, CDR1 is DFQATT and CDR2 is SNEGSKA (reference sequence). The CDR3 bases are TGCAGTGCTGGAGACAGGGGACGTAGCAATCAGCCCCAGCATTTT. This sequence encodes CSAGDRGRSNQPQHF.

Note on this clonotype: Being one base from a much bigger clone, this may be a read error. The chain couples TRBV28 to TRBJ2-7; D not certain. Germline V gives CDR1 MDHEN, CDR2 SYDVKM. V was pared by 3 bases and J by 9 bases, with 12 bases between. The CDR3 contains 12 residues. CDR3 sequence reads: CASSFPPLGQYF. For the CDR3, the DNA is TGTGCCAGCAGTTTCCCACCTCTGGGGCAGTACTTC.

With respect to this clonotype: The CDR3 ends on some other residue instead of the conserved phenylalanine or tryptophan, so this is likely a read error. It is unclear where the CDR3 begins or ends on the DNA, so no DNA is shown, and the CDR3 is as TCRdb lists it. The V call is TRBV5-6, the J call TRBJ2-7; TRBD1, the D gene given by the table, was not confirmed from the DNA. The germline V gene has CDR1 SGHDT and CDR2 YYEEEE. The CDR3 is made up of 16 amino acids, end residues included. The CDR3 sequence: CASSALTTLTPYELFY.